The rows below give T cell receptor beta chains drawn from one sample of a study of response to subunit inactivated influenza vaccine. TCRdb analysed the RT-PCR reads with MiXCR anew, one entry per CDR3 protein. Of about 570,000 distinct CDR3 sequences listed, roughly 12% were seen once; the top ten hold approximately 10%. This same sample was also part of a study on T cells expressing NK-cell markers.

The sample in question was PBMCs from blood, obtained on the day of vaccination. The receptor source for this set is a man between 50 and 59 years old who received an inactivated influenza vaccine. The conserved cysteine and the conserved F or W are not part of the CDR3 here.

>TRBV27|TRBJ2-3
ASSSPRQGAIDTQY
>TRBV7-2|TRBJ2-4
ASSLATSPTGIQY
>TRBV7-2|TRBJ2-3
ASSYRAADTQY
>TRBV29-1|TRBJ2-2
SVVWTTTGELF
>TRBV10-3|TRBJ2-7
AGKPGQSYEQY
>TRBV15|TRBJ2-7
ATSRTRQGPGYEQY
>TRBV11-2|TRBJ2-3
ASSPRPGTGGAPDTQY
>TRBV20-1|TRBJ2-4
SARRTGQNIQY
>TRBV10-3|TRBJ2-3
ALSSGALSTDTQY
>TRBV6-5|TRBJ2-2
ASSYSWVSGELF
>TRBV7-8|TRBJ2-3
ASSVERSGSPVKDTQY
>TRBV11-2|TRBJ2-7
ASSLESRGSYEQY
>TRBV20-1|TRBJ2-5
SATQANKETQY
>TRBV5-1|TRBJ1-1
ASSSRASETLREAF
>TRBV10-3|TRBJ1-1
AISGTTANTEAF
>TRBV5-1|TRBJ2-1
ASSSGLAGYNEQF
>TRBV6-2/TRBV6-3|TRBJ2-1
ASSYSSQVYNEQF
>TRBV12-3/TRBV12-4|TRBJ1-1
ASSSRDRANTEAF
>TRBV6-2/TRBV6-3|TRBJ1-1
ASKEGLTEAF
>TRBV29-1|TRBJ2-3
SVEGAAGSTDTQY
>TRBV28|TRBJ2-3
ASSSWTGALSDTQY
>TRBV29-1|TRBJ2-5
SVPSGGSQETQY
>TRBV9|TRBJ2-1
ASSVAPSGDGEQF
>TRBV6-4|TRBJ2-1
ASSREFSYNEQF